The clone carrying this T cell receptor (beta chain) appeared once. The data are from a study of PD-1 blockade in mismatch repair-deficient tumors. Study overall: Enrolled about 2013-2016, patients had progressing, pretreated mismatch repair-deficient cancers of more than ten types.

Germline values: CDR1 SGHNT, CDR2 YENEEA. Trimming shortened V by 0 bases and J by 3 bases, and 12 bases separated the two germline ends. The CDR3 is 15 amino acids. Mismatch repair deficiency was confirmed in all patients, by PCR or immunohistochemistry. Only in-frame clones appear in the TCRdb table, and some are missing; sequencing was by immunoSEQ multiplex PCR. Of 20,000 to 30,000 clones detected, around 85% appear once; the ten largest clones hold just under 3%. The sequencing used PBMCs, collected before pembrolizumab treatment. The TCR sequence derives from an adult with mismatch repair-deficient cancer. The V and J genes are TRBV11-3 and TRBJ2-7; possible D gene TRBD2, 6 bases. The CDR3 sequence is CASSLDEASVYEQYF. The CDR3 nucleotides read TGTGCCAGCAGCTTAGATGAGGCTAGCGTCTACGAGCAGTACTTC.